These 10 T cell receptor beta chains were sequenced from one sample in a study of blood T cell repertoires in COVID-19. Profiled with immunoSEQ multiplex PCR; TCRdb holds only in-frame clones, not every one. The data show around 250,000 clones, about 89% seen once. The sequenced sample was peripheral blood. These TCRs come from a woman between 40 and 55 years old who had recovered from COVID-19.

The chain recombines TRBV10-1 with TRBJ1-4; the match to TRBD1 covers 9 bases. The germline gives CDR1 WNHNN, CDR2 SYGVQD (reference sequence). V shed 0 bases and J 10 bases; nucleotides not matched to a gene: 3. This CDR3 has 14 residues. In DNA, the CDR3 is TGCGCCAGCAGTGAGTCAGGGACAGGGAGAAAACTGTTTTTT. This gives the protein CASSESGTGRKLFF.

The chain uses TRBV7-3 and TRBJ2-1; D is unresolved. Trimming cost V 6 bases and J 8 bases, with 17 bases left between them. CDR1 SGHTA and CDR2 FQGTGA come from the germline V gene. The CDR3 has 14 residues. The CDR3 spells CASSSSSGIDEQFF. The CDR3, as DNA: TGTGCCAGCAGTTCCTCATCGGGTATCGATGAGCAGTTCTTC.

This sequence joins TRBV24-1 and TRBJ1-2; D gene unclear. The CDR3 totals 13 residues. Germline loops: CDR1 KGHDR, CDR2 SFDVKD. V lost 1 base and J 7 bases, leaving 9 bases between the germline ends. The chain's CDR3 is CATSDFSGFGYTF. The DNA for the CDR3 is TGTGCCACCAGTGATTTTAGCGGGTTTGGCTACACCTTC.

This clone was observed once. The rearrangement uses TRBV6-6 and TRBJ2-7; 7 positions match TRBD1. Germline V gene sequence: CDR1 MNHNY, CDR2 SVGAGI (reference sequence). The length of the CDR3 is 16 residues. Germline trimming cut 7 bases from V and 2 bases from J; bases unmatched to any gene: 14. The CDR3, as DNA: TGTGCCAGCACCTACGGGCAGGGGGACCCCCCCTACGAGCAGTACTTC. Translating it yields CASTYGQGDPPYEQYF.

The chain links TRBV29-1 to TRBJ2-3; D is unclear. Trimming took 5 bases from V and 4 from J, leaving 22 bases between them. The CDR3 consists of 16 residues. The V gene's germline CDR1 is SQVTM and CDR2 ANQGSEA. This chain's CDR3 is CSVRFGRGDNSDTQYF. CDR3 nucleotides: TGCAGCGTTAGGTTTGGTCGAGGAGATAATTCAGATACGCAGTATTTT.

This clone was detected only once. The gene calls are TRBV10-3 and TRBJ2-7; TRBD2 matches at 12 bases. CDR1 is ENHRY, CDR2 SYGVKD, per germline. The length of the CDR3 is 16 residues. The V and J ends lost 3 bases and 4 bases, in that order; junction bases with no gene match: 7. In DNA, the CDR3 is TGTGCCATCAGTGACCCGACTAGCGGGAGTGATTACGAGCAGTACTTC. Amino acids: CAISDPTSGSDYEQYF.

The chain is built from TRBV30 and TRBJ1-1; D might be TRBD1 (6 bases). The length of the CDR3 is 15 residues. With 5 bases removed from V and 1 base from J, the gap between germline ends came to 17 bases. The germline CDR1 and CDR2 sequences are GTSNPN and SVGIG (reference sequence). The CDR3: CAWSSQQGQNTEAFF. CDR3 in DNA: TGTGCCTGGTCTTCCCAACAGGGTCAGAACACTGAAGCTTTCTTT.

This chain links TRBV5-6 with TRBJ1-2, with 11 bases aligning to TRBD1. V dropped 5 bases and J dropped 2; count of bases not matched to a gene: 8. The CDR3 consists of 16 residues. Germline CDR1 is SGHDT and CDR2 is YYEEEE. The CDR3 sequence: CASRRTGGDSNYGYTF. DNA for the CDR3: TGTGCCAGCAGACGGACAGGGGGCGACTCCAACTATGGCTACACCTTC.

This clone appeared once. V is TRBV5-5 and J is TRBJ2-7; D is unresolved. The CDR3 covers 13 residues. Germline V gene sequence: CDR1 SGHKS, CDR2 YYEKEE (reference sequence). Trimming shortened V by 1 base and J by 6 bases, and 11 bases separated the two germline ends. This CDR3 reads CASSLQTGGEQYF. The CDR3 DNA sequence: TGTGCCAGCAGCTTGCAGACCGGCGGCGAGCAGTACTTC.

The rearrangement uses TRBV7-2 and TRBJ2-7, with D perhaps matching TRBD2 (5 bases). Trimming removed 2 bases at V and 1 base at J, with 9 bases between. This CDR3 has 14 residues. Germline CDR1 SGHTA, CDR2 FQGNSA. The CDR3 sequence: CASSLRDPSYEQYF. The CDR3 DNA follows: TGTGCCAGCAGCTTACGGGATCCGTCCTACGAGCAGTACTTC.